This passage covers 17 T cell receptor beta chains from one sample sequenced in a study of CD4 T cells in relation to SARS-CoV-2 and coronaviruses. Their specific antigens are unknown. Measured with immunoSEQ multiplex PCR; TCRdb has only the in-frame clones, and not every one. This table has around 23,000 clones, around 67% appearing once. Unexposed donor CD4+ T cells date from 2011-2018, before the COVID-19 pandemic. Isolation of CD4+ T cells took place after nine to ten days in culture. Sequencing used CD4+ T cells from PBMCs, cultured in vitro. Receptors originate from a human donor in good health.

The chain couples TRBV5-1 to TRBJ2-1; D possibly corresponds to TRBD2 (6 bases). Germline loops: CDR1 SGHRS, CDR2 YFSETQ. Trimming cost V 1 base and J 5 bases, with 13 bases left between them. This CDR3 contains 15 residues. CDR3 amino acids: CASSLNPSENNEQFF. As DNA, the CDR3 is TGCGCCAGCAGCTTGAACCCTAGCGAAAACAATGAGCAGTTCTTC.

This chain links TRBV5-6 with TRBJ2-5, with D possibly TRBD2 on 5 matching bases. V was pared by 4 bases and J by 4 bases, with 14 bases between. Looked up from germline, CDR1 is SGHDT and CDR2 is YYEEEE. This CDR3 contains 14 residues. CDR3 sequence: CASSQYRAGETQYF. The CDR3 DNA reads as TGTGCCAGCAGCCAATATAGGGCGGGAGAGACCCAGTACTTC.

The V gene is TRBV5-1, the J gene TRBJ1-4; 10 bases fit TRBD1. Looked up from germline, CDR1 is SGHRS and CDR2 is YFSETQ. This CDR3 comprises 15 residues. J lost 8 bases, V lost 4 bases, and 8 bases had no gene match. In nucleotides, the CDR3 is TGCGCCAGCAGCCCGTTCGGGACAGGGGACGAAAAACTGTTTTTT. Residues: CASSPFGTGDEKLFF.

V usage is TRBV30 and J usage is TRBJ2-1; D is ambiguous. The CDR3 sequence is 11 residues long. Germline V lookup: CDR1 GTSNPN, CDR2 SVGIG (reference sequence). The ends were cut back, 5 bases at V and 6 bases at J, with 8 bases in the middle. CDR3 residues: CAWSWPNEQFF. Written as DNA, the CDR3 is TGTGCCTGGTCGTGGCCCAATGAGCAGTTCTTC.

The chain couples TRBV10-3 to TRBJ1-1; 10 bases align to TRBD1. In germline, CDR1 is ENHRY, CDR2 SYGVKD. The CDR3 is 15 residues long. V shed 1 base, J shed 5 bases, and the junction held 4 bases outside the gene matches. The CDR3 DNA reads as TGTGCCATCAGTGAGTGGACAGGGGGAAGTACTGAAGCTTTCTTT. Its translation: CAISEWTGGSTEAFF.

The chain employs TRBV5-5 and TRBJ2-7, with 7 bases identical to TRBD2. The CDR3 has 16 residues. Germline V gives CDR1 SGHKS, CDR2 YYEKEE (reference sequence). The J segment lost 4 bases and the V segment lost 0 bases, leaving 10 bases of the junction unmatched. CDR3 in amino acids: CASSLALRGRIYEQYF. The CDR3 coding sequence is TGTGCCAGCAGCTTGGCTTTGCGCGGGAGAATTTACGAGCAGTACTTC.

The chain has TRBV5-1 and TRBJ2-2; no firm D call. This CDR3 spans 15 amino acids. The V end was cut by 7 bases, the J end by 1 base, with 14 bases between. The germline CDR1 and CDR2 sequences are SGHRS and YFSETQ. The CDR3 DNA reads as TGCGCCAGCCGCTCTCTTGGGGTGAACACCGGGGAGCTGTTTTTT. It codes for CASRSLGVNTGELFF.

A few counts support this clone. The chain employs TRBV20-1 and TRBJ2-1; 9 bases fit TRBD2. The CDR3 length is 16 residues. Trimming removed 3 bases from V and 4 bases from J; junction bases left unmatched: 10. Germline V gives CDR1 DFQATT, CDR2 SNEGSKA (reference sequence). The CDR3 spells CSASSDSGSKYNEQFF. The CDR3 region has the DNA TGCAGTGCTAGTTCTGATAGCGGGAGTAAGTACAATGAGCAGTTCTTC.

The genes are TRBV10-1 and TRBJ2-7; 12 nucleotides match TRBD2. The V gene's germline CDR1 is WNHNN and CDR2 SYGVQD (reference sequence). The length of the CDR3 is 16 residues. After removal of 0 bases from V and 7 bases from J, the junction contained 7 bases not matched to a gene. CDR3 coding DNA: TGCGCCAGCAGTGAGTCCGCTAGCGGGAGGGCCGGGGAGCAGTACTTC. It is translated as CASSESASGRAGEQYF.

The sample holds one count of this clone. This chain links TRBV14 with TRBJ2-1, with 9 bases lining up with TRBD1. Germline CDR1 reads SGHDN; CDR2 reads FVKESK. The CDR3 spans 15 residues. Trimming cost V 2 bases and J 8 bases; bases outside gene matches: 7. CDR3 in DNA: TGTGCCAGCAGCCAAAGTGACAGGGGGTTCTATGAGCAGTTCTTC. Protein: CASSQSDRGFYEQFF.

V and J are TRBV2 and TRBJ1-2, with D tentatively TRBD1 (5 bases). CDR1 is SNHLY, CDR2 FYNNEI, per germline. The V end lost 7 bases, the J end lost 4 bases, and 13 bases lay between the germline ends. This CDR3 comprises 13 residues. CDR3 protein: CASTTDRSYGYTF. The CDR3 bases are TGTGCCAGCACCACCGACAGATCCTATGGCTACACCTTC. The whole variable domain, filled in from reference TRBV2 and TRBJ1-2, reads EPEVTQTPSHQVTQMGQEVILRCVPISNHLYFYWYRQILGQKVEFLVSFYNNEISEKSEIFDDQFSVERPDGSNFTLKIRSTKLEDSAMYFCASTTDRSYGYTFGSGTRLTVV.

The genes are TRBV24-1 and TRBJ1-2, with 7 bases identical to TRBD1. V trimming: 1 base; J trimming: 7 bases; junction bases outside the gene matches: 8. CDR1 and CDR2 (germline): KGHDR, SFDVKD. This CDR3 has 15 amino acids. CDR3 DNA sequence: TGTGCCACCAGTGATTTCCCGACAGGGATTGGTGGCTACACCTTC. Its protein is CATSDFPTGIGGYTF.

The gene calls are TRBV19 and TRBJ1-2; D possibly corresponds to TRBD1 (6 bases). The CDR3 loop spans 13 amino acids. V dropped 4 bases and J dropped 7 bases, with 13 bases sitting between them. CDR1 and CDR2 from the germline V gene are LNHDA and SQIVND (reference sequence). This chain's CDR3 is CASSTTIRGGYTF. The CDR3 bases are TGTGCCAGTAGTACCACCATCAGGGGTGGCTACACCTTC.

DNA for the CDR3: TGTGCCAGCAGTGATCTCGGGAACACAGATACGCAGTATTTT. It translates to CASSDLGNTDTQYF. This sequence joins TRBV6-4 and TRBJ2-3, with D maybe TRBD2 (5 bases). Trimming stripped 3 bases from V and 2 bases from J, with 9 bases between. Germline CDR1 is MRHNA and CDR2 is SNTAGT. This CDR3 contains 14 residues.

The CDR3 region has the DNA TGCGCCAGCAGCTTAACGGGACAGGGGAGGTCACCCCTCCACTTT. Translating it yields CASSLTGQGRSPLHF. The rearrangement joins TRBV5-1 to TRBJ1-6; 10 bases line up with TRBD1. There are 15 residues in the CDR3. V lost 2 bases, J lost 10 bases, and 6 bases stayed unmatched. Germline V gene lookup returns CDR1 SGHRS and CDR2 YFSETQ.

This clone was seen a few times. This chain uses TRBV5-4 with TRBJ1-1; TRBD1 matches at 7 bases. Per germline, CDR1 SGHNT and CDR2 YYREEE (reference sequence). The V gene end was trimmed by 4 bases and the J gene end by 7 bases; junction bases not matched to a gene: 7. This CDR3 contains 13 residues. CDR3 in amino acids: CASSRDREGEAFF. CDR3 nucleotide sequence: TGTGCCAGCAGCCGAGACAGGGAGGGTGAAGCTTTCTTT.

CDR3 region: CASRRTSGTGELFF. CDR3 DNA sequence: TGTGCCAGCAGGCGGACTAGCGGAACCGGGGAGCTGTTTTTT. J is TRBJ2-2 and V is TRBV6-5; 10 bases agree with TRBD2. CDR1 is MNHEY and CDR2 is SVGAGI in the germline V gene. V shed 6 bases and J 5 bases; nucleotides not matched to a gene: 3. CDR3 length: 14 amino acids.